The clone carrying this TCR beta chain was picked up many times. The data derive from a study of human T cells and chemical hapten exposure. CDR1 is SGHTA and CDR2 is FQGNSA in the germline V gene. The length of the CDR3 is 13 residues. V shed 11 bases, J shed 6 bases, and the junction held 8 bases outside the gene matches. The time point is: patch test 1, 2 weeks after DPC sensitization. Described treatment: therapeutic diphenylcyclopropenone sensitization with weekly scalp DPC. The total RNA was obtained from whole blood that was not fractionated. Library construction involved attaching unique molecular identifiers to individual cDNA molecules, which allowed quantitative, reproducible TCR counting. MiXCR, applied by TCRdb to the RACE reads, yields one record per CDR3 protein. This repertoire shows about 360,000 distinct CDR3 sequences, around 4.8% found once; its top ten account for approximately 2.5%.

The origin of this receptor is a woman in her forties or fifties with alopecia areata. Some clones in this sample may be carry-over from other donors' samples. The sample consisted of whole blood, taken in connection with sensitization to the hapten diphenylcyclopropenone (DPC). The chain joins TRBV7-2 to TRBJ2-2; 8 positions match TRBD2. DNA for the CDR3: TGTGCCTGCTCGGGAGGGGTCCCCGGGGAGCTGTTTTTT. It encodes CACSGGVPGELFF.